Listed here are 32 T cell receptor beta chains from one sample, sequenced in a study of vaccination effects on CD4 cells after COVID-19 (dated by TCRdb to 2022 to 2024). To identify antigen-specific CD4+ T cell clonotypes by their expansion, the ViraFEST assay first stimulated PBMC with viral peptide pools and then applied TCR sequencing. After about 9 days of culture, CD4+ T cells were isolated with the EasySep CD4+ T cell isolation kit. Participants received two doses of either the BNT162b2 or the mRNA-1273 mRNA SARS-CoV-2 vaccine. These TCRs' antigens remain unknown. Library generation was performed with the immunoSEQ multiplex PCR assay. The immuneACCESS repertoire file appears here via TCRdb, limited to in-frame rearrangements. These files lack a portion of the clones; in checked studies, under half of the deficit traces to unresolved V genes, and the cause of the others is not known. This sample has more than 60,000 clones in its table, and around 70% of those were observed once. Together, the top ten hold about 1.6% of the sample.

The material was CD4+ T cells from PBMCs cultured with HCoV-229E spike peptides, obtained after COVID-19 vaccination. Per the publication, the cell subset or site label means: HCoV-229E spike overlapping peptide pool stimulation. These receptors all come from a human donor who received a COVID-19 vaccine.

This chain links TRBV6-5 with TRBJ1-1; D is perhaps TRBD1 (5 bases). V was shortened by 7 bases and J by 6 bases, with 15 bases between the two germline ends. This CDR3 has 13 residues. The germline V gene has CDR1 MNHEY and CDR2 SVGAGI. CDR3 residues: CASTPAEGAEAFF. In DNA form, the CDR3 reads TGTGCCAGCACCCCGGCCGAAGGGGCTGAAGCTTTCTTT.

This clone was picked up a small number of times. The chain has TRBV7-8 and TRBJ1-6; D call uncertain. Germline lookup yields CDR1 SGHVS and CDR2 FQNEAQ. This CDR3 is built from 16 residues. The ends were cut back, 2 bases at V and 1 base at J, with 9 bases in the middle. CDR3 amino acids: CASSLMGISYNSPLHF. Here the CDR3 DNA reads TGTGCCAGCAGCTTAATGGGGATTTCCTATAATTCACCCCTCCACTTT.

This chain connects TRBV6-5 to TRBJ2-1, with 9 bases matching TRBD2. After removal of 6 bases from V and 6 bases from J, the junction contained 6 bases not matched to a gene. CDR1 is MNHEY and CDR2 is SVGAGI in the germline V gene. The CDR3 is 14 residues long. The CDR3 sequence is CASRRLAEGNEQFF. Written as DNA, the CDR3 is TGTGCCAGCAGGCGACTAGCGGAGGGCAATGAGCAGTTCTTC.

CDR3: CASSYGTAKETQYF. CDR3 DNA: TGTGCCAGCAGTTACGGGACAGCCAAAGAGACCCAGTACTTC. The chain combines TRBV6-5 with TRBJ2-5; 7 bases align to TRBD1. The V segment lost 2 bases and the J segment 3 bases; nucleotides outside the gene matches: 3. Per germline, CDR1 MNHEY and CDR2 SVGAGI. The CDR3 is 14 amino acids.

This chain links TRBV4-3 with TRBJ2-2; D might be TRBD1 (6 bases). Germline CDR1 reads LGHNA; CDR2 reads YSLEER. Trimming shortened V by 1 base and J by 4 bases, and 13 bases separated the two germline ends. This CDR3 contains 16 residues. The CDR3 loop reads CASSQVWGRGTGELFF. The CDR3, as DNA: TGCGCCAGCAGCCAAGTATGGGGGCGCGGCACCGGGGAGCTGTTTTTT.

As DNA, the CDR3 is TGCGCCAGCAGCCAAGGGGTCGTCACTAATCAGCCCCAGCATTTT. Amino acid sequence: CASSQGVVTNQPQHF. V is TRBV4-1 and J is TRBJ1-5; D is uncertain. V lost 1 base, J lost 4 bases, and 11 bases lay in between. There are 15 residues in the CDR3. Germline V gives CDR1 MGHRA, CDR2 YSYEKL.

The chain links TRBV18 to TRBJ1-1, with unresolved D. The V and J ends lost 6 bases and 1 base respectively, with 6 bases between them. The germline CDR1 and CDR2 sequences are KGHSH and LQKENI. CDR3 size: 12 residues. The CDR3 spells CASSRQNTEAFF. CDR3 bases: TGTGCCAGCTCCCGGCAGAACACTGAAGCTTTCTTT.

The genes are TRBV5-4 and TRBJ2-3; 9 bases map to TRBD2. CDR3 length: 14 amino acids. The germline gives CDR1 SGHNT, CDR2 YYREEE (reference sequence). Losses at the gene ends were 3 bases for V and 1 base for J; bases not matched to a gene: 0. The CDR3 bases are TGTGCCAGCAGCTGGACTAGCGGCACAGATACGCAGTATTTT. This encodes CASSWTSGTDTQYF.

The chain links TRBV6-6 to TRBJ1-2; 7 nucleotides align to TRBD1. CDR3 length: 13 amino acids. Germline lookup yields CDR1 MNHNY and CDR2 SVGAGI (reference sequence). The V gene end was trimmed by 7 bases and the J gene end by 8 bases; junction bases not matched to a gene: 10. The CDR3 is CASTNRQGGGYTF. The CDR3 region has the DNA TGTGCCAGCACCAACCGACAGGGTGGCGGCTACACCTTC.

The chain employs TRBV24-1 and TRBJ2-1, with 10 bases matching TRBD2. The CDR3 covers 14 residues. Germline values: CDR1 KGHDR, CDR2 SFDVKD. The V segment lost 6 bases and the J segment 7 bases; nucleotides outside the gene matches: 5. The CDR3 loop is CATSPAGGLNEQFF. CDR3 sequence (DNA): TGTGCCACCAGTCCAGCGGGGGGGTTGAATGAGCAGTTCTTC.

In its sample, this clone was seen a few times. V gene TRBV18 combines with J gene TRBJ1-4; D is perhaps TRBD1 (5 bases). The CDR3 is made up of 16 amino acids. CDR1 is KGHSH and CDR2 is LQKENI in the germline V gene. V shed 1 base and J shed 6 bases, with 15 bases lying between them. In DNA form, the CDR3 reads TGTGCCAGCTCACCACTAGGAGGCAGGGTGGATGAAAAACTGTTTTTT. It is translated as CASSPLGGRVDEKLFF.

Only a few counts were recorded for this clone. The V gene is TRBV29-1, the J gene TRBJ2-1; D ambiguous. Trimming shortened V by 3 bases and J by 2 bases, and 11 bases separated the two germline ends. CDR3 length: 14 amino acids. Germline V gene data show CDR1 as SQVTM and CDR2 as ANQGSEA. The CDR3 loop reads CSVESSGPYNEQFF. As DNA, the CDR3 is TGCAGCGTTGAGTCGTCAGGACCCTACAATGAGCAGTTCTTC.

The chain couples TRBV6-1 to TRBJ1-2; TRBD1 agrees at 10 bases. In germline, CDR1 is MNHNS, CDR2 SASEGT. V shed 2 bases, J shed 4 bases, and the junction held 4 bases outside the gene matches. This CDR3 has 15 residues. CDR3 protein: CASSEYWTGGYGYTF. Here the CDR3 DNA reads TGTGCCAGCAGTGAATATTGGACAGGGGGCTATGGCTACACCTTC.

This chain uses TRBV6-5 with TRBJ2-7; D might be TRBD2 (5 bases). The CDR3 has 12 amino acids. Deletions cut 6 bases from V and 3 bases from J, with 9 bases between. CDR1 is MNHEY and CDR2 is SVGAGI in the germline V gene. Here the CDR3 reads CASSGNYYEQYV. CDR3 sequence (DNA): TGTGCCAGCAGCGGGAATTACTACGAGCAGTACGTC.

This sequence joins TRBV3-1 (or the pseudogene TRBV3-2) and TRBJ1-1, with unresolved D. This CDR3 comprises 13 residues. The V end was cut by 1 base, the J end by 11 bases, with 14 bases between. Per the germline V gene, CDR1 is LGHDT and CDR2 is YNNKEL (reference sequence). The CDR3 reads CASSQGFGKAAFF. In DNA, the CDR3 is TGTGCCAGCAGCCAAGGGTTCGGGAAGGCGGCTTTCTTT.

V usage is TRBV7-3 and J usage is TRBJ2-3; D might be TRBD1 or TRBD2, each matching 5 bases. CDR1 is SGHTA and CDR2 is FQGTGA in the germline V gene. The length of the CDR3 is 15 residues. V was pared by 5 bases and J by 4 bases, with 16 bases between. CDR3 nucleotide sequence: TGTGCCAGCAGCCTCGGGACCCTCGTTTCAGATACGCAGTATTTT. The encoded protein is CASSLGTLVSDTQYF.

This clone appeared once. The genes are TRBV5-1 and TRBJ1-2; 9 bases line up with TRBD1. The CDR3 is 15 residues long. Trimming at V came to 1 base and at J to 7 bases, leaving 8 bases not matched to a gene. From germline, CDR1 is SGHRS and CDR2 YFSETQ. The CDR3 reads CASSLTWTGDSGYTF. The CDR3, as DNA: TGCGCCAGCAGCTTGACGTGGACAGGGGATAGTGGCTACACCTTC.

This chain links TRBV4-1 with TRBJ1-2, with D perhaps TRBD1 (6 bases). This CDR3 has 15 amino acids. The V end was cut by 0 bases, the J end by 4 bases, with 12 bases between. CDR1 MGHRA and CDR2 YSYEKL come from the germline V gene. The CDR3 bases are TGCGCCAGCAGCCAAGAAGGGGGTCGAGGCTATGGCTACACCTTC. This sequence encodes CASSQEGGRGYGYTF.

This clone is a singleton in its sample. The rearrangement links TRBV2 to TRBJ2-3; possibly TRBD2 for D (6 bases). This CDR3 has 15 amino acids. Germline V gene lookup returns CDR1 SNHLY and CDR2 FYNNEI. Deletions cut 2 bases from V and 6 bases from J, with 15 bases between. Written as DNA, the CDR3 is TGTGCCAGCAGTGAATCTAAGGTCGGAGGGGATACGCAGTATTTT. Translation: CASSESKVGGDTQYF. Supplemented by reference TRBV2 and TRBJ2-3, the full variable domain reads EPEVTQTPSHQVTQMGQEVILRCVPISNHLYFYWYRQILGQKVEFLVSFYNNEISEKSEIFDDQFSVERPDGSNFTLKIRSTKLEDSAMYFCASSESKVGGDTQYFGPGTRLTVL.

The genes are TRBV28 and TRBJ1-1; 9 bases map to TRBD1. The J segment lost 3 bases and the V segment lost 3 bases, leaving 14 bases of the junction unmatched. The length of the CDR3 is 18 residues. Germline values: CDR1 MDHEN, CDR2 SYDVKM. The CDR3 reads CASSFGTGWGRGHTEAFF. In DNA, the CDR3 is TGTGCCAGCAGTTTCGGGACAGGGTGGGGCAGGGGTCACACTGAAGCTTTCTTT.

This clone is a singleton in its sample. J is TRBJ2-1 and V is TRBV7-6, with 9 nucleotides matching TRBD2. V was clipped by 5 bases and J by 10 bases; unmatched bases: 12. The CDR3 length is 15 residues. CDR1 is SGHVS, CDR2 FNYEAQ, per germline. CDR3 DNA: TGTGCCAGCAGCCCCGGACTAGCGTACCCTAGGGAGCAGTTCTTC. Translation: CASSPGLAYPREQFF. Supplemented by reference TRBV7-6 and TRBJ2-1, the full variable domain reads GAGVSQSPRYKVTKRGQDVALRCDPISGHVSLYWYRQALGQGPEFLTYFNYEAQQDKSGLPNDRFSAERPEGSISTLTIQRTEQRDSAMYRCASSPGLAYPREQFFGPGTRLTVL.

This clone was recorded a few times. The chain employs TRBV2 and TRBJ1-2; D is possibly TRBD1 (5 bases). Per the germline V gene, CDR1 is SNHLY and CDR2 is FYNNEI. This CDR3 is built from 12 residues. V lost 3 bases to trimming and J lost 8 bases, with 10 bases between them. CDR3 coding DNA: TGTGCCAGCAGTGAGGGATGGGGCGGCTACACCTTC. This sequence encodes CASSEGWGGYTF.

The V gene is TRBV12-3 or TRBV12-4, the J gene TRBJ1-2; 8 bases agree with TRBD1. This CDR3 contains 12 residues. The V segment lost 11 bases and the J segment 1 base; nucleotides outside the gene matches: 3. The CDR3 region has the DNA TGTGCCTCAGACAGGGGTAACTATGGCTACACCTTC. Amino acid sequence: CASDRGNYGYTF.

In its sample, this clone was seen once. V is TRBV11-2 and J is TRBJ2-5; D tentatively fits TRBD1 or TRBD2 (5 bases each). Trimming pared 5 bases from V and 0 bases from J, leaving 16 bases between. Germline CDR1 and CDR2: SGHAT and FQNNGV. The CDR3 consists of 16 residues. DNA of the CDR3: TGTGCCAGCAGCATACTGGGACCACGGTACCAAGAGACCCAGTACTTC. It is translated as CASSILGPRYQETQYF.

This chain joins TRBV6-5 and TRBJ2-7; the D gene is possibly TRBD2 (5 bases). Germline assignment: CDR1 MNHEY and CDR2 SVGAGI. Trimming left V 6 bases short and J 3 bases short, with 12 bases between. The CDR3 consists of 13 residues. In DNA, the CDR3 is TGTGCCAGCAGGGCGGGCTTACTCTACGAGCAGTACGTC. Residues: CASRAGLLYEQYV.

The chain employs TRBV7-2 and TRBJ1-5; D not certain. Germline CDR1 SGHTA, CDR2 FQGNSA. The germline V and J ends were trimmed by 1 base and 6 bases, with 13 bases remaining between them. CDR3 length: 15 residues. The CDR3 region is CASSLGWGAAQPQHF. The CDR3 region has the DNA TGTGCCAGCAGCTTAGGTTGGGGTGCGGCTCAGCCCCAGCATTTT.

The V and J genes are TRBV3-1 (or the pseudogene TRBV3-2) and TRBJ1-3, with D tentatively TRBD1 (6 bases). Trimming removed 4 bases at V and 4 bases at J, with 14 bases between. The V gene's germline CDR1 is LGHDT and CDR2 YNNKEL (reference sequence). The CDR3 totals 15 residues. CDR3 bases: TGTGCCAGCAGCCTGAAGGGGGGGTCGGGAAACACCATATATTTT. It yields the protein CASSLKGGSGNTIYF.

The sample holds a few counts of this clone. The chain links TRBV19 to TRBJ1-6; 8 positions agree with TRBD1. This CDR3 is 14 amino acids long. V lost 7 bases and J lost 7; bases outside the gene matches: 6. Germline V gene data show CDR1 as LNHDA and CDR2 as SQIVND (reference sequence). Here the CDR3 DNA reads TGTGCCAGTAAGGGACAGGCACTGAATTCACCCCTCCACTTT. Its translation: CASKGQALNSPLHF.

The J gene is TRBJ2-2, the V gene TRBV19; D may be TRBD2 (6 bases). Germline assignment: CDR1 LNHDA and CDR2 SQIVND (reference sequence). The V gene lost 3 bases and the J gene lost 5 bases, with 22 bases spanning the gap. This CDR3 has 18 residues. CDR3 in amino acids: CASSIRGLSVTSTGELFF. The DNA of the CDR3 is TGTGCCAGTAGTATTAGAGGACTATCCGTAACCTCTACCGGGGAGCTGTTTTTT.

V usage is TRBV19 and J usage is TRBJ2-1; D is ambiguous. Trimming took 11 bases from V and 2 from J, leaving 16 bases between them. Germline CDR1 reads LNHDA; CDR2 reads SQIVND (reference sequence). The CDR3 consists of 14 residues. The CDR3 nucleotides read TGTGCCGTCAAGCCTCACAGTACCTACAATGAGCAGTTCTTC. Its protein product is CAVKPHSTYNEQFF.

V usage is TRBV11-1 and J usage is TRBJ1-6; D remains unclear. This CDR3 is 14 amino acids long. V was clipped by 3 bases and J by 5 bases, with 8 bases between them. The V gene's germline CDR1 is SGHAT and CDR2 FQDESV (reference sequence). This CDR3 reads CASSLMVNNSPLHF. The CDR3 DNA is TGTGCCAGCAGCTTGATGGTGAATAATTCACCCCTCCACTTT.

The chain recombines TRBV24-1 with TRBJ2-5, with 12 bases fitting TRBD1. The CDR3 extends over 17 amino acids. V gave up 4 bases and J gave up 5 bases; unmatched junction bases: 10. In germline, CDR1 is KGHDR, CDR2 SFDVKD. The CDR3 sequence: CATSDRGGTGGWETQYF. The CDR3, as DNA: TGTGCCACCAGTGACCGGGGGGGGACAGGGGGCTGGGAGACCCAGTACTTC.